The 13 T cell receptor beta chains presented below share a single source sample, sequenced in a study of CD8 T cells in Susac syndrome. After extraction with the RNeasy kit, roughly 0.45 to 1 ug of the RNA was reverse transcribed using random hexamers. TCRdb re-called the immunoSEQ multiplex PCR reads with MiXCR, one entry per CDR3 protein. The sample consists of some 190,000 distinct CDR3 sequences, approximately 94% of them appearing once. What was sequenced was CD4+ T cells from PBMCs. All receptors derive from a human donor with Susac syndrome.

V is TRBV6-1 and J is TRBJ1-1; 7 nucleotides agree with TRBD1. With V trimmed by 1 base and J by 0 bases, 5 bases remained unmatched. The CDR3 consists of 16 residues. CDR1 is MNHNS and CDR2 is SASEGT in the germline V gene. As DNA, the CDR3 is TGTGCCAGCAGTGAAGAAACAGGGGCGATGAACACTGAAGCTTTCTTT. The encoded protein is CASSEETGAMNTEAFF.

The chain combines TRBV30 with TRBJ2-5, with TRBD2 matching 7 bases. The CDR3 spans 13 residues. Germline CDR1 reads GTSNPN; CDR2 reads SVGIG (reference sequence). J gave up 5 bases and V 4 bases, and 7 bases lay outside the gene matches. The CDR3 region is CAWTPGLTETQYF. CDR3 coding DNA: TGTGCCTGGACCCCGGGACTAACCGAGACCCAGTACTTC.

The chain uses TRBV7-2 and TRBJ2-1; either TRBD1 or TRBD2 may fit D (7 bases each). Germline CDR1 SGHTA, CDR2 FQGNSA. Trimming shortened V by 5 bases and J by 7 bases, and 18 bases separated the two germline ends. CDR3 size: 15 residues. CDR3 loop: CASSPRGGSGNEQFF. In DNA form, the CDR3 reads TGTGCCAGCAGCCCCAGGGGGGGGTCTGGGAATGAGCAGTTCTTC.

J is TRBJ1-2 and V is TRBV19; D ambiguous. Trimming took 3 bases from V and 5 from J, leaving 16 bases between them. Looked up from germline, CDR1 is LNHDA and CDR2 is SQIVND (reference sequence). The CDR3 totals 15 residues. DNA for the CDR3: TGTGCCAGTAGTATTCGTCGGGTTTCTCAGTATGGCTACACCTTC. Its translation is CASSIRRVSQYGYTF.

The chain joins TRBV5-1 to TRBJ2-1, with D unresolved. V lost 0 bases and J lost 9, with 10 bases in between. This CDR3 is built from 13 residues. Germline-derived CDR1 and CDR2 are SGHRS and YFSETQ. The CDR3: CASSLDNRSEQFF. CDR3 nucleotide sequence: TGCGCCAGCAGCTTGGATAATAGGAGTGAGCAGTTCTTC.

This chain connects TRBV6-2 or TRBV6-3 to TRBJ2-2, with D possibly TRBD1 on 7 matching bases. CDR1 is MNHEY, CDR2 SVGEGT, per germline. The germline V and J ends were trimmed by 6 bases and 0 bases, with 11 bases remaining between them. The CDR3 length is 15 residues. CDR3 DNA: TGTGCCAGCAGACGCGGGACAGCGAACACCGGGGAGCTGTTTTTT. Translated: CASRRGTANTGELFF.

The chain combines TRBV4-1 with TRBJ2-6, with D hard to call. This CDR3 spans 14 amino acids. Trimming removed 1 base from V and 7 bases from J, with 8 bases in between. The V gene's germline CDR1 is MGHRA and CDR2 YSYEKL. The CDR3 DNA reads TGCGCCAGCAGCCAAGGTCAGAGTGCCAACGTCCTGACTTTC. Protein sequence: CASSQGQSANVLTF.

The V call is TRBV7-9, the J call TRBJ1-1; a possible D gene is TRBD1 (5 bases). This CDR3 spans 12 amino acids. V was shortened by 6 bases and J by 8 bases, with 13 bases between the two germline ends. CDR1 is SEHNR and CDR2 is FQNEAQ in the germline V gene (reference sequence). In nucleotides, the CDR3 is TGTGCCAGCAGTCCAGACGACAGAGAAGCTTTCTTT. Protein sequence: CASSPDDREAFF.

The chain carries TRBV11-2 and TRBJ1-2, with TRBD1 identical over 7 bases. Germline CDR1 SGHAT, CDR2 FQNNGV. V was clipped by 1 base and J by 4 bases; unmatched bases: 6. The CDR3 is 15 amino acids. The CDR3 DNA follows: TGTGCCAGCAGCTTAGGGAGGGGGCCCTTCTATGGCTACACCTTC. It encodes CASSLGRGPFYGYTF.

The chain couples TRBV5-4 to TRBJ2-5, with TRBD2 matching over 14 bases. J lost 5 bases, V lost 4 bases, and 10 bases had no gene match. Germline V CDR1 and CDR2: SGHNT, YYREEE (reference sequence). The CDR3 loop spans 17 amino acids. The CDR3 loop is CASSGRTSGGSGETQYF. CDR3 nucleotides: TGTGCCAGCAGCGGGCGGACTAGCGGGGGGTCTGGTGAGACCCAGTACTTC.

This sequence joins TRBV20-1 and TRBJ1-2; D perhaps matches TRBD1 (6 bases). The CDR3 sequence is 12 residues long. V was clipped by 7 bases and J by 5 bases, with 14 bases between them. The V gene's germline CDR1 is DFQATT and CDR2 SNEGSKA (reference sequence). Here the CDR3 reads CSGLPQGYGYTF. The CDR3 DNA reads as TGCAGTGGACTACCACAGGGTTATGGCTACACCTTC.

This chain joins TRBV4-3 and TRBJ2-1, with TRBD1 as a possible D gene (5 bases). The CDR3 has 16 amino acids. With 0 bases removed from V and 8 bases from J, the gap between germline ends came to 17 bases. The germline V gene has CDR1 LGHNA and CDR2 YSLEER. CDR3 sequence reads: CASSQDSQGGEDEQFF. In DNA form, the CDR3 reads TGCGCCAGCAGCCAAGATAGTCAGGGTGGGGAAGATGAGCAGTTCTTC.

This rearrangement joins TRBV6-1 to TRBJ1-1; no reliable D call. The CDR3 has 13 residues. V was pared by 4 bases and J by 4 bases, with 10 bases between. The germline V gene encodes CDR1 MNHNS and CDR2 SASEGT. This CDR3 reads CASSAGKGTEAFF. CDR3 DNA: TGTGCCAGCAGTGCCGGGAAGGGCACTGAAGCTTTCTTT.